This T cell receptor beta chain stems from a study of T cell responses to AZD1222 COVID-19 vaccine. Study-level points and caveats: Receipt of two AZD1222 doses was followed by a rise in Spike-specific TCR breadth and depth.

For this clone: Its target is unknown.

Assay: immunoSEQ multiplex PCR; the TCRdb copy retains only in-frame clones and omits some. In the table there are 200,000 to 300,000 clones, over 85% of which are singletons. CDR3 length equals 13 residues. V lost 0 bases, J lost 4 bases, and 7 bases lay in between. From germline, CDR1 is GTSNPN and CDR2 SVGIG (reference sequence). This clonotype was sampled from an adult in good health. The chain has TRBV30 and TRBJ1-5; D may be TRBD1 (5 bases). The specimen was peripheral blood, collected on day 0 of AZD1222 vaccination. The DNA for the CDR3 is TGTGCCTGGAGTGTACGGGGGAATCAGCCCCAGCATTTT. Residues: CAWSVRGNQPQHF.